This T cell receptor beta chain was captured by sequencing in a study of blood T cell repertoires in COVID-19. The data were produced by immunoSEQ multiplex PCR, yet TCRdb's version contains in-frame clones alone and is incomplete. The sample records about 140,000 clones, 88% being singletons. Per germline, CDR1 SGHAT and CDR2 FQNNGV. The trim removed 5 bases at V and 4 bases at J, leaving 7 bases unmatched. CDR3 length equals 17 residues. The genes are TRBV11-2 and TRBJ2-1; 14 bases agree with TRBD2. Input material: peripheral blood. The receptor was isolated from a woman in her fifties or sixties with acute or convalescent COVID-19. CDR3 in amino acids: CASSKRLAGGEYNEQFF. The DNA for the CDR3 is TGTGCCAGCAGCAAAAGACTAGCGGGGGGGGAATACAATGAGCAGTTCTTC.